The entry below gives a single TCR beta chain sequence along with its context. The specificity of this receptor is unknown. No base quality information exists; no much larger clone differs at one position. Compared with germline, V lacks 4 bases and J lacks 3 bases; bases without a gene match: 13. Reading the germline V gene (reference sequence) gives CDR1 LNHNV and CDR2 YYDKDF. The CDR3 measures 17 amino acids from cysteine to phenylalanine. Here the CDR3 DNA is all that survives: 51 bases in frame from base 1. The cohort comprised 550 to 700 healthy bone marrow donors. All cohort members were sampled while nominally healthy, although unrecorded immune exposures were likely present. The donor tested CMV seropositive, placing the donor among the 289 seropositive members of the cohort. A peripheral blood sample was provided by each donor, and peripheral blood mononuclear cells were used for TCR beta sequencing. Genomic DNA extraction from the blood cell samples was performed with the Qiagen DNeasy Blood Extraction Kit.

Libraries were made using the immunoSEQ multiplex PCR assay. A mixture of 60 forward primers for TCR Vbeta segments and 13 reverse primers for TCR Jbeta segments was used in the multiplex PCR. The CDR3 region of rearranged TCR beta genes was amplified from genomic DNA by a multiplex PCR assay. The amplified TCR beta libraries were sequenced on the Illumina HiSeq System as 87-base-pair reads. The original pipeline was this. Across the 500 to 850 repertoires, a later analysis counted 75 million to 90 million unique TCR beta chains, 8.5 million to 12 million of which were shared by at least two donors. Raw reads were error-corrected and collapsed into unique sequences by a nearest-neighbor algorithm in which closely related sequences were merged to remove PCR and sequencing errors. CDR3 sequences were aligned to IMGT reference sequences to assign V, D and J gene segments. For a sequence to be retained, at least a six-nucleotide match to both a V gene segment and a J gene segment was required. A rearrangement was called productive if the CDR3 had no stop codons and remained in frame with V and J, and every other rearrangement was called non-productive. Following IMGT convention, CDR3 was defined as the stretch from the second conserved V-encoded cysteine to the conserved J-encoded phenylalanine. The earlier analysis of some 540 of the donors excluded any sequence lacking an unambiguous match to a single V gene segment. In an earlier analysis of several hundred of the donors, V segments were called functional above 56.7% productive rearrangements and were called segregating when the between-donor standard deviation exceeded 5%. A statistical classification framework was built to diagnose cytomegalovirus status from the catalog of TCR beta chain sequences. A later analysis assigned V and J genes by comparing TCR nucleotide sequences with IMGT/GENE-DB human TR gene sequences. Using the TCRdist pipeline, a later analysis assigned CDR3 sequences along with most-parsimonious VDJ recombination scenarios. In a later analysis, each TCR beta chain was defined by its CDR3 amino acid sequence together with its V-gene family, and reads lacking a unique V-gene family were excluded. To address suspected cross-contamination and a sequencing artifact, a later analysis removed roughly 640 highly shared, low-generation-probability nucleotide sequences. In a later analysis, a clonal expansion index was calculated for each public chain from normalized within-repertoire ranks of inferred template counts. Generation probabilities in a later analysis came from a VDJ recombination model fitted to out-of-frame rearrangements, and those results were checked against IGoR. In a later analysis, hypergeometric tests were used to score TCR-TCR, TCR-HLA and TCR-CMV co-occurrence, with a repertoire-size bias correction applied to TCR pairs. In a later analysis, false discovery rates were estimated by permuting HLA or CMV assignments 20 times. In a later analysis, co-occurring TCRs were grouped using DBSCAN, with TCRdist sequence similarity added in when clustering inside HLA-allele-positive subsets. Repertoires with fewer than 30,000 or more than 120,000 public chains, plus five repertoires with anomalous nucleotide sharing, were excluded from co-occurrence clustering. The source is immuneACCESS, and TCRdb retained only in-frame sequences with V and J called. Part of the clones is not carried over; for the studies checked, unresolved V genes explain less than half of this, and the remainder is unexplained. For V, J and clone size, that table is used; D and trimming come from the DNA. A total of 85,000 to 120,000 clones appear in this sample, 75% of them only once. 2.5% to 3.5% of the sample goes to the ten largest clones.

This sample is drawn from a study of cytomegalovirus exposure and HLA in healthy donors (dated by TCRdb to the late 2010s). Concerning the study at large: An earlier analysis of several hundred of the donors reported about 300 Gb of sequence data and about 120 million unique TCR beta sequences obtained from around 180 million T cells. The aim of the study was to test whether cataloging public T cell receptors could identify signatures of past pathogen exposure. Roughly 320 gigabases of sequencing data and about 92 million unique TCR sequences made up an early release that covered over 550 HLA-typed donors. The study combined high-throughput TCR immunosequencing, statistical association of individual TCRs with disease status, and machine learning to predict cytomegalovirus infection status. On average, approximately 250,000 unique TCR beta nucleotide sequences were sequenced per donor among fewer than 500 genotyped donors of the cohort, with 15% to 20% of those sequences being non-productive. A later analysis re-examined previously published TCR beta repertoires from about 700 donors and added high-resolution HLA genotyping to investigate patterns of TCR occurrence. In the later analysis, no new phenotypic data were used to find candidate immune exposures; instead, reliance was placed on TCR beta sequences and their occurrence across donors. The study profiled the T cell repertoires of about 640 subjects by immunosequencing and related them to cytomegalovirus serostatus. All discovery cohort repertoires had been generated on a single sequencing platform. To decide whether each TCR beta V gene segment behaved as functional or pseudogenic, an earlier analysis of some 570 of the donors relied on high-throughput TCR beta sequencing. Genome-wide SNP genotypes for about 65% of the 666 donors were used in a later genetic analysis, which treated that subset as a discovery cohort. Among the roughly 400 genotyped donors, under 90% belonged to the genetic ancestry cluster associated with self-reported Caucasian donors. Typing coverage varied by locus: about 620-640 donors for A, B, C, DRB1 and DQB1; around 560 for DQA1; about 590 for DPA1; some 470 for DPB1. Donor age, sex, ethnicity and CMV serostatus were collected together with the repertoire data. Because of strong linkage in the cohort, roughly five DR-DQ haplotypes were treated as single units for association and clustering. Both class I and class II loci were covered by HLA typing, at four-digit resolution. Along with the roughly 610-subject first cohort, a separate validation cohort of 120 different subjects was used. Study-wide findings and limitations: In this cohort, only TCR beta chains were sequenced, and detectable features were limited by the absence of alpha or paired-chain data. Presence/absence analyses assumed roughly uniform sequencing depth across donors, an assumption that may not hold. A further reported finding was that TCR beta sequences accurately predicted the HLA-A and HLA-B alleles for most subjects in the first cohort. Three of the identified cytomegalovirus-associated TCR beta chains were confirmed in vitro to be specific for cytomegalovirus antigens. Compared with equally common non-associated chains, HLA-associated TCR beta chains in a later analysis were more clonally expanded and had lower generation probabilities. Some 15 rarely observed V segments, including chromosome 9 orphons, were excluded from the earlier analysis of almost 600 of the donors because counts were too low. Assigning TCR associations to individual alleles was difficult when HLA alleles, especially DR and DQ, strongly co-occurred. Most CMV-associated TCR beta chains appeared to be HLA-restricted in a later analysis, and the HLA associations seemed to be driven largely by CMV exposure. It was suggested by the authors that the approach could potentially be generalized to other disease states and immunological phenotypes. Cytomegalovirus status was reported to be diagnosed by the classifier with high specificity and sensitivity in both the original and validation cohorts. Most TCR sequences were seen in very few donors, while some public TCRs were found in many individuals. In a later analysis, TCR association rates were found to vary across HLA loci, with the most associated TCRs seen for DRB1 alleles and the fewest for HLA-C alleles. The study gave a list of around 170 TCR beta chains associated with cytomegalovirus. A later analysis reported that several top co-occurrence clusters appeared linked to parvovirus B19, influenza, CMV and Epstein-Barr virus. The 87-base-pair reads could not distinguish some IMGT-functional V segments, including TRBV6-2 and TRBV6-3, so those segments were excluded. A cluster of highly shared sequence variants was judged likely to represent a technical artifact of the sequencing pipeline. The only immune exposure information available for the cohort was CMV serostatus. Broadly in line with IMGT annotations, most TCR beta V segments showed up in productive rearrangements about 90% or about 30% of the time in an earlier analysis of around 600 of the donors. Specific HLA alleles were associated with 16,951 TCR beta sequences at a false discovery rate of 0.05 in a later analysis. Linkage disequilibrium might explain the correlated functional status among segregating V segments, but an unknown experimental factor could not be ruled out. In a later genetic analysis, a missense DCLRE1C variant was associated with V-gene and J-gene trimming of TCR beta chains, and the association was replicated in an independent cohort. Because HLA typing was unavailable for some donors at each locus, only the typed subset was used in association tests. According to a later genetic analysis, donors in an Asian-associated ancestry cluster had fewer N-insertions in productive TCRs than the approximately 630-donor mean.

Sequenced: PBMCs. The sequence joins TRBV15 to TRBJ2-7, and TRBD2 aligns with 9 junction nucleotides. The receptor was isolated from a male donor in good health and CMV-seropositive. The DNA reads as follows: TGTGCCACCAGCAATCCATACTGGACTAGCGATTTCTACGAGCAGTACTTC. Translated, this is CATSNPYWTSDFYEQYF.